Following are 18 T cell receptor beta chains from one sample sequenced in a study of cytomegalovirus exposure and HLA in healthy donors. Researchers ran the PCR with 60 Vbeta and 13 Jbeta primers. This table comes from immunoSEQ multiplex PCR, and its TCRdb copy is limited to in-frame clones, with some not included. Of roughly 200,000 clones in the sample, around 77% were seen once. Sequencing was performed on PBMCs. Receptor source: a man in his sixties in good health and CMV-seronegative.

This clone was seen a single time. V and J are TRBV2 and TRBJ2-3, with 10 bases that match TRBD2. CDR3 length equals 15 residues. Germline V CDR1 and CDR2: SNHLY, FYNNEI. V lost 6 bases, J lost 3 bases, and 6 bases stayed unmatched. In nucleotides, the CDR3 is TGTGCCAGCAGCGTTACTAGCGGGGCTACAGATACGCAGTATTTT. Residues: CASSVTSGATDTQYF.

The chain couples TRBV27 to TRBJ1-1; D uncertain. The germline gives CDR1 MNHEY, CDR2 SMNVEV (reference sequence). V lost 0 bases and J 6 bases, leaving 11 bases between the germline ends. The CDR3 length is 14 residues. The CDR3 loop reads CASSLSSVLPEAFF. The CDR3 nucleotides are TGTGCCAGCAGTTTATCATCGGTCCTCCCTGAAGCTTTCTTT.

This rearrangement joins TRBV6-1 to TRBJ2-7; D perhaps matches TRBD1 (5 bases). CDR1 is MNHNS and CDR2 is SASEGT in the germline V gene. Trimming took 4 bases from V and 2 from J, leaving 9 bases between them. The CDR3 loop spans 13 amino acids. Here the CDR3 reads CASSVDRTYEQYF. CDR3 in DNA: TGTGCCAGCAGTGTCGACAGAACCTACGAGCAGTACTTC.

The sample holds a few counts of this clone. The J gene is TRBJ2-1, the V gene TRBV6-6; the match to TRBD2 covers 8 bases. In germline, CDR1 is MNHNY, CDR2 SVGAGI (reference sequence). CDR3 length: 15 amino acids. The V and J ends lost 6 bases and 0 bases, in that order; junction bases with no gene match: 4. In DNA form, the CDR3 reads TGTGCCAGCAGCCGCGGGGGGCGCTCCTACAATGAGCAGTTCTTC. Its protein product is CASSRGGRSYNEQFF.

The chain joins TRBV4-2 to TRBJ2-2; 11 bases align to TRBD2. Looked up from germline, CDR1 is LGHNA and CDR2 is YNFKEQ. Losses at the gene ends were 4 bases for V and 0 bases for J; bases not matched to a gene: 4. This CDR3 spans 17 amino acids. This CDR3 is CASSLPTSGANTGELFF. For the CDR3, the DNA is TGTGCCAGCAGCCTACCGACTAGCGGGGCGAACACCGGGGAGCTGTTTTTT.

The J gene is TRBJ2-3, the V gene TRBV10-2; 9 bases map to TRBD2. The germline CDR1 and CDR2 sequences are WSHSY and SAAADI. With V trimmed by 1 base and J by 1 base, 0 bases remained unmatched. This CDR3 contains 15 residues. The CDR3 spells CASSEWTSGTDTQYF. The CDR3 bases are TGCGCCAGCAGTGAGTGGACTAGCGGCACAGATACGCAGTATTTT.

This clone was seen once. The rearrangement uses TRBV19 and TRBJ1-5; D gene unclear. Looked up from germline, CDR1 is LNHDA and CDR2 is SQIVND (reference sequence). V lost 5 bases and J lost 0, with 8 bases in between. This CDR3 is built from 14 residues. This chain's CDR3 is CASSSLGSNQPQHF. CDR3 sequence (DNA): TGTGCCAGTAGTTCCCTAGGTAGCAATCAGCCCCAGCATTTT.

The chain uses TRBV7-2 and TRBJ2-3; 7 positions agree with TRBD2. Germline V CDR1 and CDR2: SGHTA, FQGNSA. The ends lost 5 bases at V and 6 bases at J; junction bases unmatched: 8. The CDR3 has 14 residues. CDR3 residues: CASSSGNVIDTQYF. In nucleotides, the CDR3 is TGTGCCAGCAGCAGCGGGAATGTGATCGATACGCAGTATTTT. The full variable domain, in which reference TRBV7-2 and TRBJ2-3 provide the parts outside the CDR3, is GAGVSQSPSNKVTEKGKDVELRCDPISGHTALYWYRQSLGQGLEFLIYFQGNSAPDKSGLPSDRFSAERTGGSVSTLTIQRTQQEDSAVYLCASSSGNVIDTQYFGPGTRLTVL.

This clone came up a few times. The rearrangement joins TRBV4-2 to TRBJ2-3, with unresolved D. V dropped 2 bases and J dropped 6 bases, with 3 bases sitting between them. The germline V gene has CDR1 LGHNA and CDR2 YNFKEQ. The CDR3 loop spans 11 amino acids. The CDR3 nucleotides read TGTGCCAGCAGCCAATCGGATACGCAGTATTTT. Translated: CASSQSDTQYF.

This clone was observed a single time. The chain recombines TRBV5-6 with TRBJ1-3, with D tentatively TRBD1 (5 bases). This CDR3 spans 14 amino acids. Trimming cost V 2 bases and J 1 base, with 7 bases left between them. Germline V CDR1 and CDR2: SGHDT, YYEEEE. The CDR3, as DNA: TGTGCCAGCAGCTTTGGGACTTCTGGAAACACCATATATTTT. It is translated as CASSFGTSGNTIYF. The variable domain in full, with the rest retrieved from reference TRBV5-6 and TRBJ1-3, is DAGVTQSPTHLIKTRGQQVTLRCSPKSGHDTVSWYQQALGQGPQFIFQYYEEEERQRGNFPDRFSGHQFPNYSSELNVNALLLGDSALYLCASSFGTSGNTIYFGEGSWLTVV.

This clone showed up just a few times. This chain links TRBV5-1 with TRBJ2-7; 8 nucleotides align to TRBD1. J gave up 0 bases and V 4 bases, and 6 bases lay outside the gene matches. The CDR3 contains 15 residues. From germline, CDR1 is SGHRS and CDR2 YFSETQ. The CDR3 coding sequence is TGCGCCAGCAGCCCTCGACAGGGGAGCTCCTACGAGCAGTACTTC. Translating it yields CASSPRQGSSYEQYF.

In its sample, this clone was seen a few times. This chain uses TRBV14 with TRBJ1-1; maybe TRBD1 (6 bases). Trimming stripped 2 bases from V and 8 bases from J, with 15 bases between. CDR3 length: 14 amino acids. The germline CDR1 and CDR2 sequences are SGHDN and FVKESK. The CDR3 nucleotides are TGTGCCAGCAGCCAAAGATGGACAGCCGAAGAAGCTTTCTTT. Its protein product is CASSQRWTAEEAFF.

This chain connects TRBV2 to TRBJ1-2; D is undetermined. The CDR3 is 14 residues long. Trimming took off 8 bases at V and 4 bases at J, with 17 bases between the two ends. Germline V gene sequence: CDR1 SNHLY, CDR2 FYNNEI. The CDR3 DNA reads TGTGCCAGCCGGCCGGCGGGCTTAGCCTATGGCTACACCTTC. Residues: CASRPAGLAYGYTF.

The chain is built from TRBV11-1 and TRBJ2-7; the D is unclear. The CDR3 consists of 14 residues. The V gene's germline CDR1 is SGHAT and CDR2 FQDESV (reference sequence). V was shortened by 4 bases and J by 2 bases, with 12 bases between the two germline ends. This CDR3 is CASSSQEVPYEQYF. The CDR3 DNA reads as TGTGCCAGCAGCTCCCAGGAAGTCCCCTACGAGCAGTACTTC.

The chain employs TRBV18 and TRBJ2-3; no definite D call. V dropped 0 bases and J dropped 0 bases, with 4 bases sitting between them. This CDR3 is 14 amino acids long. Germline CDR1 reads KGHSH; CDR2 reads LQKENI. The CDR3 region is CASSPPASTDTQYF. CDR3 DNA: TGTGCCAGCTCACCACCGGCTAGCACAGATACGCAGTATTTT.

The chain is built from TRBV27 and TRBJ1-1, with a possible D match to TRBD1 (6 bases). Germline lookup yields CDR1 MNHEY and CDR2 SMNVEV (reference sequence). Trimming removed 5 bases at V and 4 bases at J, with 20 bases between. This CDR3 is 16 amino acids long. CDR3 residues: CASSPSTRGVSTEAFF. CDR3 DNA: TGTGCCAGCAGTCCCTCCACCAGGGGAGTATCCACTGAAGCTTTCTTT.

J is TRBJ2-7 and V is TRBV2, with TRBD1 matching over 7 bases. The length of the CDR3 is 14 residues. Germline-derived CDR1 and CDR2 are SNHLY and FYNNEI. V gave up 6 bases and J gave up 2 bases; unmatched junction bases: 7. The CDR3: CASRGTDLPYEQYF. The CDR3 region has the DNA TGTGCCAGCAGAGGGACAGACCTTCCCTACGAGCAGTACTTC.

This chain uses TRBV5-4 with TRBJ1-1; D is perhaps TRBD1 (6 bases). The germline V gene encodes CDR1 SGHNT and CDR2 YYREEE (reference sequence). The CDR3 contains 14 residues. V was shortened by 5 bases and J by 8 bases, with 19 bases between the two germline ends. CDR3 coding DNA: TGTGCCAGCAGGTCCGTAGGAACCGGGACAGAAGCTTTCTTT. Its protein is CASRSVGTGTEAFF.